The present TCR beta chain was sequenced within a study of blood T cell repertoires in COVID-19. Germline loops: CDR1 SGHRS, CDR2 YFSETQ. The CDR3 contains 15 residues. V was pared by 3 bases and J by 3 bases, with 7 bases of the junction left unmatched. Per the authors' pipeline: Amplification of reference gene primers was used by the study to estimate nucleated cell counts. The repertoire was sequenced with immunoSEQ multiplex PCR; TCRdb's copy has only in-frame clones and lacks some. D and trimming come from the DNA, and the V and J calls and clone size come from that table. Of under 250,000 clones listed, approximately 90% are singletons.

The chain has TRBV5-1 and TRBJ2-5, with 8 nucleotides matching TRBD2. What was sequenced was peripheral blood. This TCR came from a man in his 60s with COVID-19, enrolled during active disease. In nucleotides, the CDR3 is TGCGCCAGCAGCTCTGGGACTAGTGGGGAAGAGACCCAGTACTTC. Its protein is CASSSGTSGEETQYF.